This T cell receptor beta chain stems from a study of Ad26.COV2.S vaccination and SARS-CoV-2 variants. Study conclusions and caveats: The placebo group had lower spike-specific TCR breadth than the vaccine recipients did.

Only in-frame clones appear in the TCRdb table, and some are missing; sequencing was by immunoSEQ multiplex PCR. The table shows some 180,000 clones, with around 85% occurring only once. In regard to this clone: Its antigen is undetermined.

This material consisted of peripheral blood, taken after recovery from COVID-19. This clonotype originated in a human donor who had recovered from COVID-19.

The CDR3 DNA reads TGTGCCAGCAGGCAGGGATCCTACAATGAGCAGTTCTTC. It codes for CASRQGSYNEQFF. The gene calls are TRBV2 and TRBJ2-1; possibly TRBD1 for D (5 bases). Germline CDR1 is SNHLY and CDR2 is FYNNEI. The CDR3 length is 13 residues. Trimming shortened V by 6 bases and J by 1 base, and 7 bases separated the two germline ends.